These 19 T cell receptor beta chains were all obtained from the same sample, sequenced in a study of OX40 agonist ivuxolimab in advanced cancers. Profiled with immunoSEQ multiplex PCR; TCRdb holds only in-frame clones, not every one. Of some 68,000 clones listed, more than 85% are singletons. This material consisted of CD4+ or CD8+ T cells sorted from blood, taken in a trial of the OX40 agonist ivuxolimab. The receptor source for this set is an adult with an advanced solid tumor such as melanoma, head and neck, liver or kidney cancer.

The CDR3 bases are TGTGCCAGCCGAATGGGACAGGGGGACGAGCAGTACTTC. Its protein product is CASRMGQGDEQYF. The gene calls are TRBV18 and TRBJ2-7, with 11 bases identical to TRBD1. Unmatched junction bases numbered 5, after V lost 8 bases and J lost 5 bases. Per the germline V gene, CDR1 is KGHSH and CDR2 is LQKENI. This CDR3 is built from 13 residues.

CDR3 amino acids: CASSQDPWTSGRGETQYF. The DNA of the CDR3 is TGTGCCAGCAGCCAAGATCCCTGGACTAGCGGGAGGGGGGAGACCCAGTACTTC. J is TRBJ2-5 and V is TRBV4-2; TRBD2 matches at 15 bases. The CDR3 spans 18 residues. CDR1 and CDR2 from the germline V gene are LGHNA and YNFKEQ. V was pared by 0 bases and J by 5 bases, with 7 bases of the junction left unmatched.

V and J are TRBV4-2 and TRBJ1-5; possible D gene TRBD1, 6 bases. Trimming removed 0 bases at V and 6 bases at J, with 15 bases between. CDR1 and CDR2 from the germline V gene are LGHNA and YNFKEQ. The CDR3 has 16 amino acids. The CDR3 DNA reads TGTGCCAGCAGCCAAGACTTACGCAGGGGAAGTCAGCCCCAGCATTTT. Its translation: CASSQDLRRGSQPQHF.

The genes are TRBV6-5 and TRBJ1-1; 7 positions match TRBD1. This CDR3 is built from 11 residues. Trimming cost V 1 base and J 14 bases; bases outside gene matches: 4. Germline lookup yields CDR1 MNHEY and CDR2 SVGAGI. The CDR3 region has the DNA TGTGCCAGCAGTTACTTAGGACAGGAGTTCTTT. This translates into CASSYLGQEFF.

The chain couples TRBV7-8 to TRBJ2-2, with unresolved D. V lost 5 bases and J lost 5, with 9 bases in between. The CDR3 totals 13 residues. Germline lookup yields CDR1 SGHVS and CDR2 FQNEAQ. Written as DNA, the CDR3 is TGTGCCAGCAGCCGAAGACAAACCGGGGAGCTGTTTTTT. Residues: CASSRRQTGELFF.

The chain recombines TRBV10-1 with TRBJ2-1; perhaps TRBD2 as D (6 bases). The CDR3 covers 15 residues. V was shortened by 7 bases and J by 0 bases, with 13 bases between the two germline ends. Germline CDR1 reads WNHNN; CDR2 reads SYGVQD (reference sequence). The CDR3 loop is CASNVGTRSYNEQFF. The CDR3 nucleotides are TGCGCCAGCAACGTCGGGACTCGCTCCTACAATGAGCAGTTCTTC.

The genes are TRBV5-1 and TRBJ2-1; a possible D gene is TRBD2 (6 bases). Germline lookup yields CDR1 SGHRS and CDR2 YFSETQ. This CDR3 has 14 residues. V gave up 0 bases and J gave up 10 bases, with 14 bases separating them. The CDR3 DNA is TGCGCCAGCAGCTTGGGGGAGGACGGCGGGGAGCAGTTCTTC. Amino acids: CASSLGEDGGEQFF. Looking up the rest from reference TRBV5-1 and TRBJ2-1 gives the full variable domain: KAGVTQTPRYLIKTRGQQVTLSCSPISGHRSVSWYQQTPGQGLQFLFEYFSETQRNKGNFPGRFSGRQFSNSRSEMNVSTLELGDSALYLCASSLGEDGGEQFFGPGTRLTVL.

This sequence joins TRBV12-5 and TRBJ2-7; TRBD1 agrees at 11 bases. V dropped 7 bases and J dropped 9; count of bases not matched to a gene: 8. Germline-derived CDR1 and CDR2 are LGHNT and FRNRAP. This CDR3 has 13 residues. The DNA of the CDR3 is TGTGCTAGTGCACCGGACAGGGGGCTGGTGCAGTACTTC. Translation gives CASAPDRGLVQYF.

The CDR3 nucleotides are TGTGCCAGCAGGAGGACGGGAAACTATGGCTACACCTTC. The encoded protein is CASRRTGNYGYTF. The rearrangement links TRBV2 to TRBJ1-2; D gene uncertain. The CDR3 extends over 13 amino acids. The V gene lost 6 bases and the J gene lost 2 bases, with 10 bases spanning the gap. Germline V gives CDR1 SNHLY, CDR2 FYNNEI.

V gene TRBV20-1 combines with J gene TRBJ2-1, with D possibly matching TRBD2 (6 bases). This CDR3 is built from 9 residues. Germline CDR1 DFQATT, CDR2 SNEGSKA (reference sequence). The V gene lost 5 bases and the J gene lost 14 bases, with 10 bases spanning the gap. The CDR3 region has the DNA TGCAGTGCTGGGACGGGGGAGTTCTTC. Residues: CSAGTGEFF.

This chain uses TRBV18 with TRBJ2-2, with 9 bases that match TRBD2. This CDR3 has 16 amino acids. J lost 2 bases, V lost 2 bases, and 3 bases had no gene match. The germline CDR1 and CDR2 sequences are KGHSH and LQKENI. DNA for the CDR3: TGTGCCAGCTCACCATCTAGCGGGGAAAACACCGGGGAGCTGTTTTTT. Translating it yields CASSPSSGENTGELFF.

The V call is TRBV19, the J call TRBJ1-1; 8 nucleotides line up with TRBD1. CDR1 is LNHDA and CDR2 is SQIVND in the germline V gene (reference sequence). Trimming at V came to 10 bases and at J to 0 bases, leaving 16 bases not matched to a gene. The length of the CDR3 is 17 residues. CDR3 bases: TGTGCCACCACTTCTCGGGGCAGGGGGCGAGTGAACACTGAAGCTTTCTTT. As protein: CATTSRGRGRVNTEAFF.

The rearrangement uses TRBV5-1 and TRBJ1-3, with D perhaps TRBD1 (5 bases). Germline-derived CDR1 and CDR2 are SGHRS and YFSETQ. The CDR3 has 15 residues. V lost 0 bases, J lost 7 bases, and 14 bases lay in between. CDR3 residues: CASSLGQRSENTIYF. The CDR3 DNA sequence: TGCGCCAGCAGCTTGGGACAGCGCTCAGAGAACACCATATATTTT.

The chain carries TRBV7-2 and TRBJ1-2; a weak D match, TRBD1 (5 bases). The CDR3 length is 15 residues. Trimming removed 4 bases from V and 2 bases from J, with 14 bases in between. From germline, CDR1 is SGHTA and CDR2 FQGNSA. CDR3 in amino acids: CASSSRGTVNYGYTF. CDR3 sequence (DNA): TGTGCCAGCAGCTCCCGCGGGACCGTCAACTATGGCTACACCTTC.

The genes are TRBV6-5 and TRBJ1-3, with unresolved D. Trimming shortened V by 7 bases and J by 4 bases, and 11 bases separated the two germline ends. The germline V gene has CDR1 MNHEY and CDR2 SVGAGI. This CDR3 contains 13 residues. CDR3 sequence reads: CASKPGGGNTIYF. The DNA for the CDR3 is TGTGCCAGCAAACCGGGAGGCGGAAACACCATATATTTT.

This clone was seen only a few times. The chain joins TRBV19 to TRBJ1-2; D remains unclear. The germline V gene encodes CDR1 LNHDA and CDR2 SQIVND (reference sequence). V was trimmed by 8 bases and J by 2 bases, leaving 21 bases between them. The CDR3 totals 16 residues. In DNA, the CDR3 is TGTGCCAGTCGGGTAGGAGGTCGTGGTTCAAACTATGGCTACACCTTC. This gives the protein CASRVGGRGSNYGYTF.

The rearrangement links TRBV6-5 to TRBJ2-5, with 9 bases identical to TRBD2. V was pared by 0 bases and J by 5 bases, with 4 bases of the junction left unmatched. Per germline, CDR1 MNHEY and CDR2 SVGAGI. The length of the CDR3 is 15 residues. The CDR3 coding sequence is TGTGCCAGCAGTTACTCGTCGCGGGAGGGTGAGACCCAGTACTTC. Translated, it gives CASSYSSREGETQYF.

With regard to this clone: Germline and junction disagree at one end, which may indicate a read error. The J gene is TRBJ1-1, the V gene TRBV6-5, with a possible D match to TRBD1 (5 bases). The CDR3 extends over 14 amino acids. Germline V CDR1 and CDR2: MNHEY, SVGAGI. DNA of the CDR3: TGTGCCAGCAGACTGGGACGGGGGAACGCTGAAGCTTTCTTT. Its protein is CASRLGRGNAEAFF.

The chain's CDR3 is CASSRQGATTNEKLFF. For the CDR3, the DNA is TGTGCCAGCAGTCGACAGGGGGCGACAACTAATGAAAAACTGTTTTTT. This chain links TRBV27 with TRBJ1-4; TRBD1 agrees at 10 bases. V was clipped by 5 bases and J by 0 bases; unmatched bases: 3. This CDR3 spans 16 amino acids. In germline, CDR1 is MNHEY, CDR2 SMNVEV (reference sequence). The full variable domain, rest sourced from reference TRBV27 and TRBJ1-4, is EAQVTQNPRYLITVTGKKLTVTCSQNMNHEYMSWYRQDPGLGLRQIYYSMNVEVTDKGDVPEGYKVSRKEKRNFPLILESPSPNQTSLYFCASSRQGATTNEKLFFGSGTQLSVL.